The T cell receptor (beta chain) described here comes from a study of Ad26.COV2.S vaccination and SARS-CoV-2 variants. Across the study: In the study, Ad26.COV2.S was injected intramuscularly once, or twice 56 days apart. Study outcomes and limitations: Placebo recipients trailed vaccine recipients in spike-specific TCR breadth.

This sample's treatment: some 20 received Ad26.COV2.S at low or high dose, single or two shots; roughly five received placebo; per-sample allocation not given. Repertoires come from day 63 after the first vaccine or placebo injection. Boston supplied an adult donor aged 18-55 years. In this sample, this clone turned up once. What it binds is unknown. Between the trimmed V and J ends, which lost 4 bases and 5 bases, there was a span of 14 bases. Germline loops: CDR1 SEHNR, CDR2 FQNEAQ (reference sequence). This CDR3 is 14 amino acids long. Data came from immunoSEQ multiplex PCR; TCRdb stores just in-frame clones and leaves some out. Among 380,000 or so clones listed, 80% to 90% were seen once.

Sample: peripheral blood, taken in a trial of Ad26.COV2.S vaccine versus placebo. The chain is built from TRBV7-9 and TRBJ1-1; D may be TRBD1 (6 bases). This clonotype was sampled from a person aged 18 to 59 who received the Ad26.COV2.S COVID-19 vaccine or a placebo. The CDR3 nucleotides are TGTGCCAGCAGCTATTTACAGGGCGGAACTGAAGCTTTCTTT. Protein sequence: CASSYLQGGTEAFF.